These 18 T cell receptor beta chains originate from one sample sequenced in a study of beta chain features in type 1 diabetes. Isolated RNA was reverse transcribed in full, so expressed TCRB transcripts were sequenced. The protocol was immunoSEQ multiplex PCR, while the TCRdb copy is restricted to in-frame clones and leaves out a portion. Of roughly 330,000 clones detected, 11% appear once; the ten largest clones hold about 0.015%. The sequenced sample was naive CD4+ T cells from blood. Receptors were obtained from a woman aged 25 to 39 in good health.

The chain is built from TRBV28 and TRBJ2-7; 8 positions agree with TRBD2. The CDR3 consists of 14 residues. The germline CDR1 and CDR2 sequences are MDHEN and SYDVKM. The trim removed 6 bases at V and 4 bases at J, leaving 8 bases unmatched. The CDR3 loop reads CASREIAGRYEQYF. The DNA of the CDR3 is TGTGCCAGCAGGGAAATAGCGGGACGGTACGAGCAGTACTTC.

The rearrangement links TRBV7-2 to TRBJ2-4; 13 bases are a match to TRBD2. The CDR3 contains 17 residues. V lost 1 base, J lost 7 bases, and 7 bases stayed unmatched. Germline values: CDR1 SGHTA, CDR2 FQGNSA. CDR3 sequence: CASSLDWTSGSLNIQYF. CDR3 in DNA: TGTGCCAGCAGCTTAGATTGGACTAGCGGGAGTCTCAACATTCAGTACTTC.

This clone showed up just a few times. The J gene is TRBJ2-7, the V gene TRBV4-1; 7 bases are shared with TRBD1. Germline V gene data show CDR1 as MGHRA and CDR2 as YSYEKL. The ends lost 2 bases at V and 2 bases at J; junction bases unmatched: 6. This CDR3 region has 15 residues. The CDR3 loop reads CASSQLSDRAYEQYF. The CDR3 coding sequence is TGCGCCAGCAGCCAACTATCTGACAGGGCCTACGAGCAGTACTTC.

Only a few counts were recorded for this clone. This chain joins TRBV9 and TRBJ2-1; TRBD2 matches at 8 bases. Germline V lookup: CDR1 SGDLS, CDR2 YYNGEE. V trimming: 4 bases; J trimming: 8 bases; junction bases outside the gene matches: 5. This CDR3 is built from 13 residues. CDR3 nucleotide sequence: TGTGCCAGCAGCCCTAGCGGGCATGATGAGCAGTTCTTC. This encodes CASSPSGHDEQFF.

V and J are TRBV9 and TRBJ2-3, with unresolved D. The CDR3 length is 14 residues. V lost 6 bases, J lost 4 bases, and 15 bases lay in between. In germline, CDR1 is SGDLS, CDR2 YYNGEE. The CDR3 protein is CASTRSYGSDTQYF. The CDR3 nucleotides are TGTGCCAGCACCCGTAGCTACGGGTCAGATACGCAGTATTTT.

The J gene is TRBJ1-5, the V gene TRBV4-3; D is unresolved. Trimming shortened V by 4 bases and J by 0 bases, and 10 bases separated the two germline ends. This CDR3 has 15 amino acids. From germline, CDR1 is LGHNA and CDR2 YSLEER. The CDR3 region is CASSPGLNSNQPQHF. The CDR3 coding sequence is TGCGCCAGCAGCCCCGGACTCAATAGCAATCAGCCCCAGCATTTT.

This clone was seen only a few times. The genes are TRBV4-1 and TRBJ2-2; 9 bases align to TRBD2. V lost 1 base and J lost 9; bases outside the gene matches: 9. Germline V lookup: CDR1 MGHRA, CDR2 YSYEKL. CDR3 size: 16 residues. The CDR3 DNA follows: TGCGCCAGCAGCCAAGGGGTAGCGGGAGTCGTAAGGGAGCTGTTTTTT. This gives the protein CASSQGVAGVVRELFF.

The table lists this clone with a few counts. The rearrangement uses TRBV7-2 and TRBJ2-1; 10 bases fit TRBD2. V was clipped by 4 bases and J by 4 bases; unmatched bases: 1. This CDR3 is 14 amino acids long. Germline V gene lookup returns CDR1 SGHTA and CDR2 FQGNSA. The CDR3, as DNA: TGTGCCAGCAGCTCTAGCGGGAGATACAATGAGCAGTTCTTC. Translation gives CASSSSGRYNEQFF.

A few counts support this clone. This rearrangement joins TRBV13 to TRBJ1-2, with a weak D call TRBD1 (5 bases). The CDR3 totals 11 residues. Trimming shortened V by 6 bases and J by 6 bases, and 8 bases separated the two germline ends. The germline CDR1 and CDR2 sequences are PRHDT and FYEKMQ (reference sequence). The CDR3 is CASRWGDGYTF. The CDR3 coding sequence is TGTGCCAGCAGGTGGGGGGATGGCTACACCTTC.

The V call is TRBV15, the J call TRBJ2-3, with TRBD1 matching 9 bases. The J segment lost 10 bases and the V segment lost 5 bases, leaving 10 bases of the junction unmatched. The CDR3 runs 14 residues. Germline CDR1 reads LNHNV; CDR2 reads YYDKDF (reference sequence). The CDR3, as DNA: TGTGCCACCAGCGGACAGGGGAAACGAACAGCGCAGTATTTT. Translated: CATSGQGKRTAQYF.

CDR3: CASSRRTSGRVYTGELFF. The CDR3 DNA sequence: TGTGCCAGCAGCAGAAGGACTAGCGGGAGGGTTTACACCGGGGAGCTGTTTTTT. This chain connects TRBV9 to TRBJ2-2; TRBD2 agrees at 15 bases. The CDR3 totals 18 residues. The trim removed 4 bases at V and 3 bases at J, leaving 7 bases unmatched. The germline V gene encodes CDR1 SGDLS and CDR2 YYNGEE.

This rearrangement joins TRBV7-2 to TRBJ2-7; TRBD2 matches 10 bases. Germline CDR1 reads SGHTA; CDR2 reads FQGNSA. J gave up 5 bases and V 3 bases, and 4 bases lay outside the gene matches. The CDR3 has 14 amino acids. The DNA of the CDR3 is TGTGCCAGCAGCTTGGTAGCGGGAGGCGACGAGCAGTACTTC. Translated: CASSLVAGGDEQYF.

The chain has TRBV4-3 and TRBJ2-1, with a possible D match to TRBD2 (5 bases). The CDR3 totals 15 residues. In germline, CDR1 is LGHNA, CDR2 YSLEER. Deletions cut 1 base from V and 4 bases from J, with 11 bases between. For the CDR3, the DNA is TGCGCCAGCAGCCAAGTAATCGGAGGTTACAATGAGCAGTTCTTC. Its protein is CASSQVIGGYNEQFF.

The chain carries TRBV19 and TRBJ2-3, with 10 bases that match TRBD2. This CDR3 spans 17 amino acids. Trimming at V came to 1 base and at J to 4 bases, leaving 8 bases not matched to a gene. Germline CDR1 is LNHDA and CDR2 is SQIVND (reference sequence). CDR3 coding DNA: TGTGCCAGTAGTATAGGTACTAGCGGGACGACCCCAGATACGCAGTATTTT. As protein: CASSIGTSGTTPDTQYF. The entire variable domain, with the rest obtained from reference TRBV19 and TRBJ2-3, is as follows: DGGITQSPKYLFRKEGQNVTLSCEQNLNHDAMYWYRQDPGQGLRLIYYSQIVNDFQKGDIAEGYSVSREKKESFPLTVTSAQKNPTAFYLCASSIGTSGTTPDTQYFGPGTRLTVL.

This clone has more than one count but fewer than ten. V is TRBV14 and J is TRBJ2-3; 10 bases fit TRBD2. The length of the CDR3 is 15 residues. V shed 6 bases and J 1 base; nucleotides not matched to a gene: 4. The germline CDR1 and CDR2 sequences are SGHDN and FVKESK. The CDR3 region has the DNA TGTGCCAGCAGACCGAGCGGGGGGGGCACAGATACGCAGTATTTT. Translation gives CASRPSGGGTDTQYF.

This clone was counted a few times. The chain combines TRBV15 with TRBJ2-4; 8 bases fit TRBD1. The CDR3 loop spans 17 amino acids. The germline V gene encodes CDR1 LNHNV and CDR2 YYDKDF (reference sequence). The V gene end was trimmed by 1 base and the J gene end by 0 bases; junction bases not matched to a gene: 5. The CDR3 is CATSRVVQGVAKNIQYF. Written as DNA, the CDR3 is TGTGCCACCAGCAGAGTCGTACAGGGGGTAGCCAAAAACATTCAGTACTTC.

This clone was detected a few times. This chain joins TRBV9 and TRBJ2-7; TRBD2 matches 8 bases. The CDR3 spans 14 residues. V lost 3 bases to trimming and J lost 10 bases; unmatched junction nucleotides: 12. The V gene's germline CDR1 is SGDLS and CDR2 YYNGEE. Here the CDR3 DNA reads TGTGCCAGCAGCGCTTCAAGGACTAGCTGGATTCAGTACTTC. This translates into CASSASRTSWIQYF. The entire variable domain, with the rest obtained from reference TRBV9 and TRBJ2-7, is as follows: DSGVTQTPKHLITATGQRVTLRCSPRSGDLSVYWYQQSLDQGLQFLIQYYNGEERAKGNILERFSAQQFPDLHSELNLSSLELGDSALYFCASSASRTSWIQYFGPGTRLTVT.

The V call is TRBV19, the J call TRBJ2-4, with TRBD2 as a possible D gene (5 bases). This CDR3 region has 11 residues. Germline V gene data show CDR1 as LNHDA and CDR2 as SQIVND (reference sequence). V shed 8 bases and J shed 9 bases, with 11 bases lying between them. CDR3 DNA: TGTGCCAGTGGAAGGGCGGGCATTCAGTACTTC. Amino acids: CASGRAGIQYF.